The subject of this entry is one T cell receptor beta chain. Its antigen is currently unknown. The sample comes from a study of T cell responses to AZD1222 COVID-19 vaccine. Findings of the study overall: Among those given AZD1222, only five or six were seropositive at baseline. Clonal diversity was possibly underestimated; the donors were predominantly white British and more often female.

There are 14 residues in the CDR3. Trimming stripped 7 bases from V and 3 bases from J, with 15 bases between. Germline loops: CDR1 MDHEN, CDR2 SYDVKM. The method was immunoSEQ multiplex PCR; TCRdb's version includes in-frame clones alone and lacks a portion of them. The sample lists around 66,000 clones; 79% were seen once. This material consisted of peripheral blood, taken on day 0 of MenACWY control vaccination. The clonotype comes from an adult in good health. The chain couples TRBV28 to TRBJ1-1; a weak D match, TRBD1 (5 bases). Here the CDR3 DNA reads TGTGCCAGCACCCGAATGGGGGGTTACACTGAAGCTTTCTTT. Its translation: CASTRMGGYTEAFF.